Here is one TCR beta chain with its context. The CDR3 is 16 amino acids. Germline lookup yields CDR1 KGHDR and CDR2 SFDVKD. For TCR beta, cDNA was produced by 5'RACE template switching with UMIs. TCRdb re-analyzed the 5' RACE reads; it lists each CDR3 protein once, without DNA. The sample includes some 140,000 distinct CDR3 sequences. This sample was included in a study of T cells expressing NK-cell markers. The sequence derives from a woman aged 45-60 years in good health. Sequences were obtained from blood T cells: a sorted CD56 or NKG2C T cell subset, CD4+ or CD8+ T cells, or bulk PBMC T cells (not recorded which). The chain is built from TRBV24-1 and TRBJ2-1; TCRdb indicates TRBD2, and absent DNA this call remains unverified. The CDR3 region is CATSERTSGFRNEQFF.